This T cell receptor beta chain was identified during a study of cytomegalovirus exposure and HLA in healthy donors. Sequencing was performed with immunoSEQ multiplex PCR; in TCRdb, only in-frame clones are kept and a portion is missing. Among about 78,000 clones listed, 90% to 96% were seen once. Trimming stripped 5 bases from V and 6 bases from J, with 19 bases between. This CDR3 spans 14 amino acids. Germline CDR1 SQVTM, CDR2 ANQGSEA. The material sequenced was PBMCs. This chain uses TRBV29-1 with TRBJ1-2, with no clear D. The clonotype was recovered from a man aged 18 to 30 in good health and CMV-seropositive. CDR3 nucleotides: TGCAGCGTTCGGCCCGGGAGCGGGTCGGATGGCTACACCTTC. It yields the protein CSVRPGSGSDGYTF.